The rows below give T cell receptor beta chains drawn from one sample of a study of blood T cell repertoires in COVID-19. Produced via immunoSEQ multiplex PCR; TCRdb's table is partial and in-frame only. The sample records around 380,000 clones, 80% to 90% being singletons. Sequenced sample: PBMCs or T cells enriched from blood (not recorded which). The receptors derive from a young man who had recovered from COVID-19. Both conserved end residues are part of each CDR3. Fields, in order: V gene, J gene, clone size, D gene, CDR3 length, CDR3 DNA, CDR3 protein. A D gene is named only where the DNA matches it firmly. A clone size is listed for some rows: how often the clone was seen (once, few, many), or a class if it is expanded.

>TRBV7-2|TRBJ1-4|NA|NA|15
TGTGCCAGCAGCTTAGGTCCGGGAACTAATGAAAAACTGTTTTTT
CASSLGPGTNEKLFF
>TRBV5-1|TRBJ1-2|NA|NA|12
TGCGCCAGCAGCTTGTCAGGCTATGGCTACACCTTC
CASSLSGYGYTF
>TRBV4-3|TRBJ2-3|NA|TRBD2|15
TGCGCCAGCAGCCAAGATGGTGGCGGGGGGGATACGCAGTATTTT
CASSQDGGGGDTQYF
>TRBV19|TRBJ1-4|NA|NA|13
TGTGCCAGTAGTACACAGGGATATGAAAAACTGTTTTTT
CASSTQGYEKLFF
>TRBV2|TRBJ1-2|NA|NA|14
TGTGCCAGCAGTGACTTTCAGGGAAGTTGGGGCTACACCTTC
CASSDFQGSWGYTF
>TRBV19|TRBJ2-4|NA|TRBD1|11
TGTGCCAGCAGCTGGGACAGGCGACAGTACTTC
CASSWDRRQYF
>TRBV12-3/TRBV12-4|TRBJ1-2|NA|TRBD1|13
TGTGCCAGCAGCCCCGGGACAGGCTATGGCTACACCTTC
CASSPGTGYGYTF
>TRBV7-2|TRBJ2-7|NA|NA|16
TGTGCCAGCAGCTTAGGAGGGTGGGCGCTCTCCTACGAGCAGTACTTC
CASSLGGWALSYEQYF
>TRBV27|TRBJ2-7|NA|NA|14
TGTGCCAGCAGTTACTACAGGGGAGGCTACGAGCAGTACTTC
CASSYYRGGYEQYF
>TRBV4-1|TRBJ1-1|NA|NA|14
TGCGCCAGCAGGGGACGGGGGGGAGACACTGAAGCTTTCTTT
CASRGRGGDTEAFF
>TRBV9|TRBJ1-3|NA|NA|15
TGTGCCAGCAGCACAACCACATCCTTTGGAAACACCATATATTTT
CASSTTTSFGNTIYF
>TRBV4-1|TRBJ1-2|few|NA|13
TGCGCCAGCAGCCAAGAAAGGGGTCTTGGCTACACCTTC
CASSQERGLGYTF
>TRBV7-9|TRBJ1-4|NA|NA|15
TGTGCCAGCAGCTTAAACCAGGGGTCTAATGAAAAACTGTTTTTT
CASSLNQGSNEKLFF
>TRBV18|TRBJ1-6|NA|TRBD1|15
TGTGCCAGCTCACCAGAGACAGGGGGCGGCTCACCCCTCCACTTT
CASSPETGGGSPLHF
>TRBV11-2|TRBJ1-4|NA|NA|14
TGTGCCAGCAGCTTAAATCAGTTTGATGAAAAACTGTTTTTT
CASSLNQFDEKLFF
>TRBV30|TRBJ2-1|NA|TRBD2|13
TGTGCCTGCGCGGGGGGCTCCTACAATGAGCAGTTCTTC
CACAGGSYNEQFF
>TRBV13|TRBJ1-1|NA|TRBD1|16
TGTGCCAGCAGCTTTTTACTGACAGGGATGTACGCTGAAGCTTTCTTT
CASSFLLTGMYAEAFF
>TRBV10-2|TRBJ2-7|NA|TRBD2|12
TGCGCCAGCCGGGGGGACGCTAGAGAGCAGTACTTC
CASRGDAREQYF
>TRBV30|TRBJ1-5|NA|NA|14
TGTGCCTGGAGTATTAACCCTAGCGTTCAGCCCCAGCATTTT
CAWSINPSVQPQHF
>TRBV23-1|TRBJ1-2|NA|NA|15
TGCGCCAGCAGTCAACCTGAAACAGGATACTATGGCTACACCTTC
CASSQPETGYYGYTF
>TRBV5-1|TRBJ1-1|NA|NA|15
TGCGCCAGCAGCTTGGTTTTGGGGGCAGCCACTGAAGCTTTCTTT
CASSLVLGAATEAFF
>TRBV29-1|TRBJ1-3|NA|NA|13
TGCAGCGTTGAAGAAAGCGCGGGAAACACCATATATTTT
CSVEESAGNTIYF
>TRBV7-9|TRBJ2-3|once|TRBD2|16
TGTGCCAGCAGCACCCGGACTAGCGGTCTCCAAGATACGCAGTATTTT
CASSTRTSGLQDTQYF
>TRBV6-1|TRBJ2-7|NA|NA|12
TGTGCCAGCAGTGAATTGGGGCACGAGCAGTACTTC
CASSELGHEQYF
>TRBV21-1|TRBJ2-7|once|NA|14
TGTGCCAGCAAAGGGGCCGGTAGCTCCTACGAGCAGTACTTC
CASKGAGSSYEQYF
>TRBV14|TRBJ1-1|NA|NA|15
TGTGCCAGCAGCTACTGGGGGGGGTCTTTCACTGAAGCTTTCTTT
CASSYWGGSFTEAFF
>TRBV5-4|TRBJ2-5|NA|NA|14
TGTGCCAGCAGCTTGGTGGGGGCGAAAGAGACCCAGTACTTC
CASSLVGAKETQYF
>TRBV5-6|TRBJ2-7|NA|TRBD1|15
TGTGCCAGCAGCGAGGGACAGGCCGTTCACTACGAGCAGTACTTC
CASSEGQAVHYEQYF
>TRBV4-1|TRBJ1-1|NA|NA|12
TGCGCCAGCAGCCAAAGCCGGACAGAAGCTTTCTTT
CASSQSRTEAFF
>TRBV9|TRBJ2-6|NA|TRBD1|20
TGTGCCAGCAGCGTTCGGACAGGGGTATCCCTATTCTCTGGGGCCAACGTCCTGACTTTC
CASSVRTGVSLFSGANVLTF
>TRBV9|TRBJ2-1|NA|TRBD2|17
TGTGCCAGCAGCGCCACCGCGGGAGCGGGGGCCCACAATGAGCAGTTCTTC
CASSATAGAGAHNEQFF
>TRBV4-1|TRBJ2-2|NA|NA|16
TGCGCCAGCAGCCAAGCCGTCGGTACGAACACCGGGGAGCTGTTTTTT
CASSQAVGTNTGELFF
>TRBV20-1|TRBJ1-2|NA|NA|11
TGCAGTGCTAGAGTTAGCTATGGCTACACCTTC
CSARVSYGYTF
>TRBV19|TRBJ1-1|NA|TRBD1|15
TGTGCCAGTAGTGCCCACAGGGGGGGGAACACTGAAGCTTTCTTT
CASSAHRGGNTEAFF
>TRBV19|TRBJ1-1|once|NA|17
TGTGCCAGTAGTATACCCCCCGGACAGAGCATGAACACTGAAGCTTTCTTT
CASSIPPGQSMNTEAFF
>TRBV18|TRBJ1-2|few|NA|12
TGTGCCAGCTCGTCGGAGGCGGGGGGCTACACCTTC
CASSSEAGGYTF
>TRBV10-3|TRBJ2-5|NA|NA|15
TGTGCCATCAGTGAGTCTCAGGGTCCGAAAGAGACCCAGTACTTC
CAISESQGPKETQYF
>TRBV6-1|TRBJ1-2|few|NA|15
TGTGCCAGCAGTGAAGCGCGAGGGCAGAACTATGGCTACACCTTC
CASSEARGQNYGYTF
>TRBV4-1|TRBJ2-3|NA|TRBD1|15
TGCGCCAGCAGCCAGGAAACAGGGGGCAGAGATACGCAGTATTTT
CASSQETGGRDTQYF
>TRBV6-5|TRBJ1-2|NA|NA|13
TGTGCCAGCAGTTACTCCGGGGGGGAAGGCTACACCTTC
CASSYSGGEGYTF
>TRBV5-1|TRBJ2-2|NA|NA|15
TGCGCCAGCAGCTTGGGACAGATAAACACCGGGGAGCTGTTTTTT
CASSLGQINTGELFF
>TRBV27|TRBJ1-2|once|NA|17
TGTGCCAGCAGTCCCGGACAGAGTCTGATAGCTAACTATGGCTACACCTTC
CASSPGQSLIANYGYTF
>TRBV15|TRBJ2-7|once|NA|12
TGTGCCACCAGCAGAGATAGGGGAGAGCAGTACTTC
CATSRDRGEQYF
>TRBV12-5|TRBJ1-2|once|TRBD1|14
TGTGCTAGTGGTTTCGGGACAGGGAACTATGGCTACACCTTC
CASGFGTGNYGYTF
>TRBV7-2|TRBJ2-5|NA|NA|14
TGTGCCAGCAGCCCAACAGAAGTCCAAGAGACCCAGTACTTC
CASSPTEVQETQYF
>TRBV28|TRBJ1-2|NA|NA|13
TGTGCCAGCAGTACGCAGGGCGGCTATGGCTACACCTTC
CASSTQGGYGYTF
>TRBV7-3|TRBJ2-5|NA|NA|15
TGTGCCAGCAGTAACAACAGGGCCCCCAGAGAGACCCAGTACTTC
CASSNNRAPRETQYF
>TRBV6-2/TRBV6-3|TRBJ1-6|NA|NA|15
TGTGCCAGCAGTTCCCACGGACAGCGTAATTCACCCCTCCACTTT
CASSSHGQRNSPLHF
>TRBV19|TRBJ1-1|NA|TRBD1|13
TGTGCCAGTAGTATCACAGGGGGAACTGAAGCTTTCTTT
CASSITGGTEAFF
>TRBV7-9|TRBJ1-5|NA|NA|14
TGTGCCAGCAGCTTAGGACAGGCGAGACAGCCCCAGCATTTT
CASSLGQARQPQHF
>TRBV7-2|TRBJ2-6|NA|NA|16
TGTGCCAGCAGCGTACAGGGCTATCTGGGGGCCAACGTCCTGACTTTC
CASSVQGYLGANVLTF
>TRBV4-3|TRBJ1-1|NA|NA|13
TGCGCCAGCAGCCTCAGGGAAAGGACTGAAGCTTTCTTT
CASSLRERTEAFF
>TRBV7-9|TRBJ1-5|NA|NA|12
TGTGCCAGCAGCCACGGTAATCAGCCCCAGCATTTT
CASSHGNQPQHF
>TRBV7-9|TRBJ1-5|once|TRBD1|13
TGTGCCAGCAGCCTTCCAGGGGGCCAGCCCCAGCATTTT
CASSLPGGQPQHF
>TRBV4-1|TRBJ1-6|NA|NA|13
TGCGCCAGCAGCCGACAGGACGACTTACCCCTCCACTTT
CASSRQDDLPLHF
>TRBV5-1|TRBJ2-2|NA|NA|15
TGCGCCAGCAGCGCCGGGATGACGAACACCGGGGAGCTGTTTTTT
CASSAGMTNTGELFF
>TRBV27|TRBJ1-5|NA|NA|14
TGTGCCAGCAGTCCCAGGGCGGGCAATCAGCCCCAGCATTTT
CASSPRAGNQPQHF
>TRBV7-2|TRBJ2-1|NA|NA|14
TGTGCCAGCAGCTTAAATCCGGGGTTCAATGAGCAGTTCTTC
CASSLNPGFNEQFF